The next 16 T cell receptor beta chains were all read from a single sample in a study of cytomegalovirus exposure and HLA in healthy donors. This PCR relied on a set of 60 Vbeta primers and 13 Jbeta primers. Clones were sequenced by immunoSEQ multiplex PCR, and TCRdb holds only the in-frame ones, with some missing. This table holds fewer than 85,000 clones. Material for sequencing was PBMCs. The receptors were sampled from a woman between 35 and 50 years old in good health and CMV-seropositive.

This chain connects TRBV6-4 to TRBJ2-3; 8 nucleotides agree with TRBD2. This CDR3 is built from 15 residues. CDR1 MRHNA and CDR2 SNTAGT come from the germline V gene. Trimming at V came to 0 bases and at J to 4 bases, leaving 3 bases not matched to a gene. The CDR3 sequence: CASSDSFGGADTQYF. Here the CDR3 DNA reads TGTGCCAGCAGTGACTCGTTCGGGGGGGCAGATACGCAGTATTTT.

The CDR3 DNA reads as TGTGCCAGCAGTTACTCCGGCCACTATGATCACGGCGAGCAGTACTTC. Translation: CASSYSGHYDHGEQYF. The chain combines TRBV6-5 with TRBJ2-7; no clear D. Germline V gives CDR1 MNHEY, CDR2 SVGAGI. The CDR3 totals 16 residues. The ends were cut back, 0 bases at V and 6 bases at J, with 18 bases in the middle.

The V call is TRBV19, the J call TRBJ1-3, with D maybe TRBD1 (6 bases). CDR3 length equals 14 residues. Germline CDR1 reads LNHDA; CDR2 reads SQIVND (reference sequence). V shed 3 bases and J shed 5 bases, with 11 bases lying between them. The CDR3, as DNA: TGTGCCAGTAGTATTAATCGGGACAGAAACACCATATATTTT. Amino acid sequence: CASSINRDRNTIYF.

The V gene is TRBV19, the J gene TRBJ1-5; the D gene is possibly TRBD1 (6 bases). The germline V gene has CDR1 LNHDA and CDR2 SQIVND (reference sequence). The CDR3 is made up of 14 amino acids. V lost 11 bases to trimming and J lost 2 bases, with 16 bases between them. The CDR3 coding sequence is TGTGCCGGCCTCGGGGGGGCTGGCAATCAGCCCCAGCATTTT. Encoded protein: CAGLGGAGNQPQHF.

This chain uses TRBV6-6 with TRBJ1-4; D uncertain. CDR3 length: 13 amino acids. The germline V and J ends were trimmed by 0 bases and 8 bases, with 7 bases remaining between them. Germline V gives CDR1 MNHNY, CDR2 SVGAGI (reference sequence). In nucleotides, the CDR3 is TGTGCCAGCAGTTACTCGCCCAGGGAAAAACTGTTTTTT. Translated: CASSYSPREKLFF.

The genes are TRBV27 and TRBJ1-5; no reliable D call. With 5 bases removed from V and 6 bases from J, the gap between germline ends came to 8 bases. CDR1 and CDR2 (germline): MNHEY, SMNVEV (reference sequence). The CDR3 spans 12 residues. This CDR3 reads CASSPPGQPQHF. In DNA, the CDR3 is TGTGCCAGCAGTCCCCCCGGTCAGCCCCAGCATTTT.

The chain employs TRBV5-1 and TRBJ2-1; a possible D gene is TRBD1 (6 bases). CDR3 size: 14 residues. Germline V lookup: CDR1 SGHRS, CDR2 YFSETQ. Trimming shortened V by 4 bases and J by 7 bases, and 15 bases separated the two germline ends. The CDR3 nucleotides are TGCGCCAGCAGCGTCACAGGGTTTGGAAATGAGCAGTTCTTC. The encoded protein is CASSVTGFGNEQFF.

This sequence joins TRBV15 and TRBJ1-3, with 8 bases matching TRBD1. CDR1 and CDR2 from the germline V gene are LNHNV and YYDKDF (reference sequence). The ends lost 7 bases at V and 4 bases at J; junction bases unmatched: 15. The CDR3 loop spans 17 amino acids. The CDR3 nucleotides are TGTGCCACCAAATGGGACCTCAAGGACAGGGCCGGAAACACCATATATTTT. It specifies CATKWDLKDRAGNTIYF.

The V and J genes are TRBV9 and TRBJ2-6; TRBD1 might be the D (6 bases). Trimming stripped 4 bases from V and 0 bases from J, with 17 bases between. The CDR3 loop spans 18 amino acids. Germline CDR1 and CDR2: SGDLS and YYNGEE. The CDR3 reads CASSPRGQPSSGANVLTF. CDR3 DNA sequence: TGTGCCAGCAGCCCAAGAGGACAGCCGAGCTCTGGGGCCAACGTCCTGACTTTC.

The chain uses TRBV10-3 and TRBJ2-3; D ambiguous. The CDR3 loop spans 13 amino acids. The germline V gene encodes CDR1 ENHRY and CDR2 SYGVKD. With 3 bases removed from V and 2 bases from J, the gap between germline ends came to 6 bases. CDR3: CAISDTYTDTQYF. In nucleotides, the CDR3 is TGTGCCATCAGTGACACCTACACAGATACGCAGTATTTT.

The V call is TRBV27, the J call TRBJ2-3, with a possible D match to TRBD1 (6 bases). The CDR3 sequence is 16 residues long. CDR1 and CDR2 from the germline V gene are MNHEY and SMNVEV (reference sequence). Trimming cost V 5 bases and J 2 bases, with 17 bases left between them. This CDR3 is CASSVGQPVYTDTQYF. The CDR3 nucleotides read TGTGCCAGCAGTGTAGGACAGCCCGTTTACACAGATACGCAGTATTTT.

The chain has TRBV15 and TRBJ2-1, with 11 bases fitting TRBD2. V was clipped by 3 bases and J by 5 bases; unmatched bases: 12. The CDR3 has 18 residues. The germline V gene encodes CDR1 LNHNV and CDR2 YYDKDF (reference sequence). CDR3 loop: CATSRPFTGTSGDNEQFF. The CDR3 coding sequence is TGTGCCACCAGCAGGCCCTTTACCGGGACTAGCGGAGACAATGAGCAGTTCTTC. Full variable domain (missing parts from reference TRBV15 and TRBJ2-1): DAMVIQNPRYQVTQFGKPVTLSCSQTLNHNVMYWYQQKSSQAPKLLFHYYDKDFNNEADTPDNFQSRRPNTSFCFLDIRSPGLGDTAMYLCATSRPFTGTSGDNEQFFGPGTRLTVL.

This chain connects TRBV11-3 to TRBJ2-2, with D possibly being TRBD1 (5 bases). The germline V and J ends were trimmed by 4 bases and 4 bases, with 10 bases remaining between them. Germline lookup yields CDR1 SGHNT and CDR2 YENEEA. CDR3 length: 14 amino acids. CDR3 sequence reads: CASSSGLGTGELFF. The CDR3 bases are TGTGCCAGCAGCTCAGGGTTGGGCACCGGGGAGCTGTTTTTT.

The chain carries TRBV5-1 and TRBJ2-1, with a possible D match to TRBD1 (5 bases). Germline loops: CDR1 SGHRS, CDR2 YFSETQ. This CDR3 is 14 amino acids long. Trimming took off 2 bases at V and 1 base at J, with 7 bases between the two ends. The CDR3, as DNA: TGCGCCAGCAGCTTACAGGAATCCTACAATGAGCAGTTCTTC. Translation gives CASSLQESYNEQFF. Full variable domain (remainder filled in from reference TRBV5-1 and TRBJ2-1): KAGVTQTPRYLIKTRGQQVTLSCSPISGHRSVSWYQQTPGQGLQFLFEYFSETQRNKGNFPGRFSGRQFSNSRSEMNVSTLELGDSALYLCASSLQESYNEQFFGPGTRLTVL.

Written as DNA, the CDR3 is TGTGCCAGCAGCTTAGGATCCGGACAGGACACTGAAGCTTTCTTT. The encoded protein is CASSLGSGQDTEAFF. The chain joins TRBV7-9 to TRBJ1-1; 7 nucleotides match TRBD1. With V trimmed by 1 base and J by 3 bases, 5 bases remained unmatched. In germline, CDR1 is SEHNR, CDR2 FQNEAQ (reference sequence). The CDR3 has 15 amino acids.

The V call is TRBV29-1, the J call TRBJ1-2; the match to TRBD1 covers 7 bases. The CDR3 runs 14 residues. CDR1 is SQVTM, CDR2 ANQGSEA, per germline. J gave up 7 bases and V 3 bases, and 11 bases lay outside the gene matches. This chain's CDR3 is CSVEALDRVAGYTF. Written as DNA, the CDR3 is TGCAGCGTTGAGGCTCTCGACAGGGTAGCTGGCTACACCTTC.